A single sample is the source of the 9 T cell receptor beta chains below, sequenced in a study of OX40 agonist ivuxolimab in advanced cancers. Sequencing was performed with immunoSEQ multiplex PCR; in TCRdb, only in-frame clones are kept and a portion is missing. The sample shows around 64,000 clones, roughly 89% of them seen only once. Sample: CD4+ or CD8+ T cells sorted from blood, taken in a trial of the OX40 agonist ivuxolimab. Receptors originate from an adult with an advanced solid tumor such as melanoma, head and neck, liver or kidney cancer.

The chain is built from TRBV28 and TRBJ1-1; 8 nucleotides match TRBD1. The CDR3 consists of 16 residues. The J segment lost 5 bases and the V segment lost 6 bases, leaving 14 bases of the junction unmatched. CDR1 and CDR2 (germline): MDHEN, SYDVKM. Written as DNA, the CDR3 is TGTGCCAGCAGCCCCGCCTGGACAGGGCAGGGGACTGAAGCTTTCTTT. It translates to CASSPAWTGQGTEAFF.

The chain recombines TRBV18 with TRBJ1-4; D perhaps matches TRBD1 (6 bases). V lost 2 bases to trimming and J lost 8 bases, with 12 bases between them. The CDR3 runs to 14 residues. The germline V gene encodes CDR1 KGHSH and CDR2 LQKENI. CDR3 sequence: CASSPAQGREKLFF. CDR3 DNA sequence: TGTGCCAGCTCACCAGCACAGGGAAGGGAAAAACTGTTTTTT.

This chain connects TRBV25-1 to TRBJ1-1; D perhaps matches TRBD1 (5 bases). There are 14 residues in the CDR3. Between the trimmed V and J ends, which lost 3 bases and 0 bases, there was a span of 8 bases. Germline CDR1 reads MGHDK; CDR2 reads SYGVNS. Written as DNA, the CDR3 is TGTGCCAGCAGTGATGACAGATTGAACACTGAAGCTTTCTTT. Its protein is CASSDDRLNTEAFF.

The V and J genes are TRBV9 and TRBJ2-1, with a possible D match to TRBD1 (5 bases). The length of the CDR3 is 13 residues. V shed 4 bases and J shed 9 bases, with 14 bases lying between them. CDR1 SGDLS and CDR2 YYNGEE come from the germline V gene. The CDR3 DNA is TGTGCCAGCAGCTCTGACAGCAGTATTGAGCAGTTCTTC. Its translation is CASSSDSSIEQFF. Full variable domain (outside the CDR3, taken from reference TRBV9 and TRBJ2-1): DSGVTQTPKHLITATGQRVTLRCSPRSGDLSVYWYQQSLDQGLQFLIQYYNGEERAKGNILERFSAQQFPDLHSELNLSSLELGDSALYFCASSSDSSIEQFFGPGTRLTVL.

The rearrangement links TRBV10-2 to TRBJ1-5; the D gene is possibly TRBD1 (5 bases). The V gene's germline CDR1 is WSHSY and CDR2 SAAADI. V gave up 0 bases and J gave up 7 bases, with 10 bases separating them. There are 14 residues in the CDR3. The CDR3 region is CASSESRGGQPQHF. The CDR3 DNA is TGCGCCAGCAGTGAGTCGCGGGGCGGCCAGCCCCAGCATTTT.

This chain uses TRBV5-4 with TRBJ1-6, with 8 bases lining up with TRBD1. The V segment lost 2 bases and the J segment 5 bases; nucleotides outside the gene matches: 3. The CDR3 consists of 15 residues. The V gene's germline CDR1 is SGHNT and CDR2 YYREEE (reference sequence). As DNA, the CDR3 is TGTGCCAGCAGCTTCGCCAGGGGGCATAATTCACCCCTCCACTTT. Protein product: CASSFARGHNSPLHF.

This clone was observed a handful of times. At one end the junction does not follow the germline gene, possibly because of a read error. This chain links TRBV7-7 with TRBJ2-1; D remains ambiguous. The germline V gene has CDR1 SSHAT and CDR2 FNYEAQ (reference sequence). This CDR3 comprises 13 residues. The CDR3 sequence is CASSNIGVAEQFF. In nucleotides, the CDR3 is TGTGCTAGCAGTAATATCGGAGTAGCTGAGCAGTTCTTC.

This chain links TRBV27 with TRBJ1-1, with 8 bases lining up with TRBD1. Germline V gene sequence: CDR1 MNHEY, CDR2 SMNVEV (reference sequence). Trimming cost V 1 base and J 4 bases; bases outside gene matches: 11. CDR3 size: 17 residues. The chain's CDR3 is CASSLFYGPGTGTEAFF. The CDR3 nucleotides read TGTGCCAGCAGTTTATTCTATGGGCCGGGGACAGGCACTGAAGCTTTCTTT.

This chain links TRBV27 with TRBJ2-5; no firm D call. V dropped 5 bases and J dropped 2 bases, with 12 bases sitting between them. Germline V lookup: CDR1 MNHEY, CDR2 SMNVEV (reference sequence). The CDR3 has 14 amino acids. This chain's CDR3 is CASSNPRAQETQYF. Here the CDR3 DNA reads TGTGCCAGCAGTAATCCTAGAGCGCAAGAGACCCAGTACTTC.